Given below is one T cell receptor (beta chain) in context. This record comes from a study of blood T cell repertoires in COVID-19. Study overall: Samples came from the United States, Italy and Spain, spanning acute and convalescent COVID-19. T cells, B-cell-depleted T cells, or PBMCs provided the cDNA or gDNA that served as material.

Original data processing: Estimates of nucleated cell counts were drawn from the amplification of reference gene primers. The data were produced by immunoSEQ multiplex PCR, yet TCRdb's version contains in-frame clones alone and is incomplete. V and J calls plus clone size are reproduced from that table; the DNA served to infer D and trimming. The data contain approximately 240,000 clones, around four fifths of them singletons. The CDR3 is 13 amino acids. The germline V gene has CDR1 SNHLY and CDR2 FYNNEI. V was trimmed by 6 bases and J by 0 bases, leaving 8 bases between them. This chain connects TRBV2 to TRBJ1-2; D remains unclear. This TCR was recovered from a woman aged 60 to 75 with active or convalescent COVID-19. The sample consisted of peripheral blood. CDR3 in amino acids: CASSADSNYGYTF. CDR3 in DNA: TGTGCCAGCAGCGCGGACTCTAACTATGGCTACACCTTC. The complete variable domain, with remaining parts taken from reference TRBV2 and TRBJ1-2, reads EPEVTQTPSHQVTQMGQEVILRCVPISNHLYFYWYRQILGQKVEFLVSFYNNEISEKSEIFDDQFSVERPDGSNFTLKIRSTKLEDSAMYFCASSADSNYGYTFGSGTRLTVV.